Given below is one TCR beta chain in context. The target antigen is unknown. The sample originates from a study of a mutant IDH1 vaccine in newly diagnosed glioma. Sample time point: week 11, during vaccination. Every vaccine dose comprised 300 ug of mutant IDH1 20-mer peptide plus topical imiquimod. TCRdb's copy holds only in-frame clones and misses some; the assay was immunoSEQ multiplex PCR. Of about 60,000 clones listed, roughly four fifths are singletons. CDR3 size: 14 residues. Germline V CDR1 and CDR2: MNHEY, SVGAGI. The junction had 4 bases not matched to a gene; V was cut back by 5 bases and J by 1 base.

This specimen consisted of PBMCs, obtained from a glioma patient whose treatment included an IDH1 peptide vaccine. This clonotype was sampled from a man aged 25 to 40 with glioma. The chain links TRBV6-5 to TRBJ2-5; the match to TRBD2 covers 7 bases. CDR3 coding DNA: TGTGCCAGCAGTAGAGCGGGATTCCAAGAGACCCAGTACTTC. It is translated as CASSRAGFQETQYF.